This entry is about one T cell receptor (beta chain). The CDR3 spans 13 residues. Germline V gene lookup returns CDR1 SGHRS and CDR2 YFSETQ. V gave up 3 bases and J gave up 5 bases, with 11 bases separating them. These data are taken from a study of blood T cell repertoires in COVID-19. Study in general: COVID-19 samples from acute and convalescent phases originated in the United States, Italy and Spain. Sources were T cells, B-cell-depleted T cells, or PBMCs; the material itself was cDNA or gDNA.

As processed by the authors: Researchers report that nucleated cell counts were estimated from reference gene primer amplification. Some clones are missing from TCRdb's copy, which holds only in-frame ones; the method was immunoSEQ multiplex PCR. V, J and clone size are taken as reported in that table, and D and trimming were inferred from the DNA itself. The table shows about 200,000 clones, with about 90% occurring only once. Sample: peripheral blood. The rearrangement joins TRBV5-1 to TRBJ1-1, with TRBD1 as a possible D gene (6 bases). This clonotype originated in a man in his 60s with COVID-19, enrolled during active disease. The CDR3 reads CASSSQGLTEAFF. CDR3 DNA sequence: TGCGCCAGCAGCTCCCAGGGGTTGACTGAAGCTTTCTTT.